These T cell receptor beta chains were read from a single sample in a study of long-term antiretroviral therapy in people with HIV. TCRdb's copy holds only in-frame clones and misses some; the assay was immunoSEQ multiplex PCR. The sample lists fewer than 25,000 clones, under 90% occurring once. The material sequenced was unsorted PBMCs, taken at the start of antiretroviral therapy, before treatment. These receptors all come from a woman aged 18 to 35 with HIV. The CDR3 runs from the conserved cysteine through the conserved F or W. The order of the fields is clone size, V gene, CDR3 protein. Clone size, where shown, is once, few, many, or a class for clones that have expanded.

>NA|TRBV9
CASSPPGIDTGELFF
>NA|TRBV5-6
CASSLRRGNTEAFF
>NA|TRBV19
CASSLEGQGAHEQFF
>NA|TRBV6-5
CASSYLGGRRNTIYF
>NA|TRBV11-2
CASSLDLGSEAFF
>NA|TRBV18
CASSPPGSQGETQYF
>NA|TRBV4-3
CASSHGGLNTEAFF
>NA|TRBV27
CASSFQGSGLNSPLHF
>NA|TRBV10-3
CAAQGITGELFF
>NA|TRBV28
CASSRGQGISYEQYF
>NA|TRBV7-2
CASSLISAPSDTF
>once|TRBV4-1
CASSQDYSLSNQPQHF
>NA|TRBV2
CASSEYRAGTTYEQYF
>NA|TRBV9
CASSVGGSGDEQYF
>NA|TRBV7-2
CASSSWTVDTQYF
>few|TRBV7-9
CAIPEQPPGGFIYGYTF
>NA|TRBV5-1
CASSLGDRDTDTQYF
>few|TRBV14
CASSLGQHYYGYTF
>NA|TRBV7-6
CASSSMGQGAVGELFF
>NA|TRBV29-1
CSVTGFGEAFF
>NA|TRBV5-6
CASSLVAASYNEQFF
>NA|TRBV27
CASSSRRTGAINTEAFF
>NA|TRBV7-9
CASRSPGSNTGELFF
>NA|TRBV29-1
CSVGQGGTEAFF
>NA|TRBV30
CAWARGLAGDRDEQFF
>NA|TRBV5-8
CASSWQGYSNQPQHF